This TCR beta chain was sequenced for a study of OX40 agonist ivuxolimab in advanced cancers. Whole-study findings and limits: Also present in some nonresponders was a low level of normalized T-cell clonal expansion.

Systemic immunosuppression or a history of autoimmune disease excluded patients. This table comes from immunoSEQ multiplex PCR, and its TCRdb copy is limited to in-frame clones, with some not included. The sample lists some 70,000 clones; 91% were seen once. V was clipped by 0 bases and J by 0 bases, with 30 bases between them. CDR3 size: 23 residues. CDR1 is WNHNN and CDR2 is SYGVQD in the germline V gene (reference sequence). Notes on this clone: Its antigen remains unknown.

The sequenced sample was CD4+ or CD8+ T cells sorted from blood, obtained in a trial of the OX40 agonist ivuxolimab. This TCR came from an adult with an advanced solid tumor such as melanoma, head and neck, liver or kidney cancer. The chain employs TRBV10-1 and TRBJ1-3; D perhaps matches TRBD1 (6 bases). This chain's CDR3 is CASSESQRGRDIRRESSGNTIYF. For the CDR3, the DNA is TGCGCCAGCAGTGAGTCTCAGCGGGGGCGGGATATAAGGAGAGAGAGCTCTGGAAACACCATATATTTT.